This entry lists 27 T cell receptor beta chains sequenced from one sample in a study of blood T cells in healthy people across ages. A second PCR of about 7 to 12 cycles used a sample-barcoded 5' primer and a J-beta primer mix. TCRdb processed the 5' RACE reads anew with MiXCR; each CDR3 protein has one entry. Among 500,000 to 700,000 distinct CDR3 sequences listed, about 30% were seen once. Material for sequencing was blood. The source of these receptors is a woman at least 80 years old in good health.

The V gene is TRBV6-1, the J gene TRBJ1-3; TRBD1 matches 9 bases. The CDR3 is made up of 18 amino acids. V shed 5 bases and J 0 bases; nucleotides not matched to a gene: 11. CDR1 and CDR2 from the germline V gene are MNHNS and SASEGT. The CDR3 nucleotides are TGTGCCAGCAGTCGATACAGGGGGCAGGATGGCTCTGGAAACACCATATATTTT. Translation gives CASSRYRGQDGSGNTIYF.

There are a few counts of this clonotype. V is TRBV28 and J is TRBJ1-1; TRBD1 matches 7 bases. Germline-derived CDR1 and CDR2 are MDHEN and SYDVKM. The CDR3 extends over 12 amino acids. The V segment lost 9 bases and the J segment 5 bases; nucleotides outside the gene matches: 6. The CDR3 bases are TGTGCCAGTGCGACAGGGCTGACTGAAGCTTTCTTT. The encoded protein is CASATGLTEAFF. The whole variable domain, filled in from reference TRBV28 and TRBJ1-1, reads DVKVTQSSRYLVKRTGEKVFLECVQDMDHENMFWYRQDPGLGLRLIYFSYDVKMKEKGDIPEGYSVSREKKERFSLILESASTNQTSMYLCASATGLTEAFFGQGTRLTVV.

Comments on this clonotype: At one of its ends the junction is not consistent with the germline gene, which may arise from a read error. The genes are TRBV7-2 and TRBJ2-3, with D perhaps matching TRBD1 (5 bases). Germline CDR1 SGHTA, CDR2 FQGNSA. This CDR3 spans 14 amino acids. CDR3 sequence: CAGSLGLLTDTRYF. DNA of the CDR3: TGTGCCGGCAGCTTAGGGCTATTGACAGATACGCGGTATTTT.

The rearrangement uses TRBV6-5 and TRBJ1-6; the D gene is possibly TRBD1 (6 bases). V dropped 2 bases and J dropped 6 bases, with 14 bases sitting between them. Germline lookup yields CDR1 MNHEY and CDR2 SVGAGI. This CDR3 comprises 16 residues. CDR3 in amino acids: CASSYGRGAGNSPLHF. Written as DNA, the CDR3 is TGTGCCAGCAGTTACGGGAGGGGGGCGGGTAATTCACCCCTCCACTTT.

This clonotype has at least ten counts. The rearrangement uses TRBV4-2 and TRBJ1-5, with TRBD1 matching 8 bases. The CDR3 loop spans 18 amino acids. V lost 0 bases to trimming and J lost 4 bases; unmatched junction nucleotides: 11. Germline V gene lookup returns CDR1 LGHNA and CDR2 YNFKEQ. CDR3 protein: CASSQEPSPGGRNQPQHF. In DNA form, the CDR3 reads TGTGCCAGCAGCCAAGAACCCAGTCCAGGGGGCCGTAATCAGCCCCAGCATTTT.

The chain uses TRBV7-9 and TRBJ2-1; tentatively, D is TRBD2 (7 bases). Trimming took 3 bases from V and 7 from J, leaving 16 bases between them. Per germline, CDR1 SEHNR and CDR2 FQNEAQ (reference sequence). CDR3 length: 15 residues. CDR3 DNA: TGTGCCAGCAGCTTGGGTGGGGGGGCCTTGAATGAGCAGTTCTTC. It specifies CASSLGGGALNEQFF.

This clonotype showed up many times. The chain joins TRBV7-2 to TRBJ2-3; D is undetermined. V was cut by 5 bases and J by 6 bases, with 12 bases left in between. CDR3 size: 13 residues. From germline, CDR1 is SGHTA and CDR2 FQGNSA. The CDR3 bases are TGTGCCAGCAGCCCCAAGCATTGGGATACGCAGTATTTT. Translating gives CASSPKHWDTQYF. Combining the CDR3 with reference TRBV7-2 and TRBJ2-3 gives the whole variable domain GAGVSQSPSNKVTEKGKDVELRCDPISGHTALYWYRQSLGQGLEFLIYFQGNSAPDKSGLPSDRFSAERTGGSVSTLTIQRTQQEDSAVYLCASSPKHWDTQYFGPGTRLTVL.

This clonotype has just a few counts. The chain has TRBV3-1 and TRBJ2-1, with 10 bases fitting TRBD2. The last part of the DNA fits TRBJ2-7 better; the J call may be wrong. CDR1 is LGHDT, CDR2 YNNKEL, per germline (reference sequence). The CDR3 runs 19 residues. The CDR3 loop is CASSQEPSGGAPTYNEQYF. The CDR3 DNA reads TGTGCCAGCAGCCAAGAGCCTAGCGGGGGTGCCCCGACCTACAATGAGCAGTACTTC.

This clonotype occurred many times. The chain uses TRBV20-1 and TRBJ2-4; D uncertain. Germline CDR1 is DFQATT and CDR2 is SNEGSKA (reference sequence). Trimming stripped 5 bases from V and 0 bases from J, with 11 bases between. The CDR3 has 14 amino acids. The CDR3: CSALTELAKNIQYF. The CDR3 DNA reads TGCAGTGCTTTAACGGAGCTAGCCAAAAACATTCAGTACTTC.

V gene TRBV2 combines with J gene TRBJ1-2; 8 nucleotides match TRBD1. The V segment lost 6 bases and the J segment 2 bases; nucleotides outside the gene matches: 5. Per germline, CDR1 SNHLY and CDR2 FYNNEI. There are 14 residues in the CDR3. The CDR3 DNA follows: TGTGCCAGCAGAGACAGGGGCTTCAACTATGGCTACACCTTC. Its translation is CASRDRGFNYGYTF.

There are many counts of this clonotype. This chain joins TRBV7-2 and TRBJ2-3, with 11 bases aligning to TRBD2. V shed 5 bases, J shed 5 bases, and the junction held 6 bases outside the gene matches. There are 15 residues in the CDR3. Germline CDR1 and CDR2: SGHTA and FQGNSA. The CDR3 reads CASSPSGLAEDTQYF. In DNA form, the CDR3 reads TGTGCCAGCAGCCCCTCGGGACTAGCGGAAGATACGCAGTATTTT.

This clonotype was seen ten or more times. The chain employs TRBV20-1 and TRBJ2-1; D is ambiguous. CDR3 length: 14 amino acids. V was cut by 1 base and J by 0 bases, with 7 bases left in between. Germline CDR1 reads DFQATT; CDR2 reads SNEGSKA (reference sequence). As DNA, the CDR3 is TGCAGTGCTAGAGGACTGTACTCCTACAATGAGCAGTTCTTC. Its translation: CSARGLYSYNEQFF.

The chain has TRBV7-2 and TRBJ1-5; the D gene is possibly TRBD1 (5 bases). This CDR3 spans 15 amino acids. Germline CDR1 reads SGHTA; CDR2 reads FQGNSA. The V end was cut by 5 bases, the J end by 7 bases, with 18 bases between. CDR3 sequence (DNA): TGTGCCAGCAGCAAGGAGGGGCGGAGTTGGCAGCCCCAGCATTTT. Translation gives CASSKEGRSWQPQHF.

This clonotype was picked up one time. The chain employs TRBV7-2 and TRBJ1-2; the D is unclear. CDR1 is SGHTA and CDR2 is FQGNSA in the germline V gene. This CDR3 comprises 12 residues. V lost 6 bases and J 4 bases, leaving 9 bases between the germline ends. The CDR3 protein is CASSGGGYGYTF. CDR3 coding DNA: TGTGCCAGCAGTGGTGGTGGCTATGGCTACACCTTC.

This chain links TRBV29-1 with TRBJ1-1, with D unclear. CDR3 size: 11 residues. Between the trimmed V and J ends, which lost 7 bases and 4 bases, there was a span of 10 bases. From germline, CDR1 is SQVTM and CDR2 ANQGSEA. In DNA form, the CDR3 reads TGCAGCGCCCACCGAGGCACTGAAGCTTTCTTT. Its protein is CSAHRGTEAFF.

To note about this clonotype: A much larger clone is a single base away; this may be a read error. The chain carries TRBV29-1 and TRBJ2-7; D might be TRBD2 (6 bases). The germline V gene has CDR1 SQVTM and CDR2 ANQGSEA. V lost 4 bases, J lost 7 bases, and 20 bases lay in between. The CDR3 loop spans 14 amino acids. CDR3 sequence: CSVGTSLSYNEQYF. CDR3 coding DNA: TGCAGCGTTGGAACTAGCCTCTCCTACAATGAGCAGTACTTC.

This clonotype was seen more than once but under ten times. The V call is TRBV4-1, the J call TRBJ2-3; TRBD2 matches at 8 bases. Germline V gene data show CDR1 as MGHRA and CDR2 as YSYEKL. The trim removed 6 bases at V and 2 bases at J, leaving 13 bases unmatched. This CDR3 comprises 17 residues. The CDR3 protein is CASRPLSGAGATDTQYF. The CDR3 DNA follows: TGCGCCAGCAGGCCCCTGAGTGGAGCGGGGGCCACAGATACGCAGTATTTT.

Concerning this clonotype: A much bigger clone sits one base away, suggesting this may be a read error. The chain is built from TRBV6-6 and TRBJ2-7; 8 positions match TRBD2. Germline CDR1 is MNHNY and CDR2 is SVGAGI (reference sequence). This CDR3 has 13 residues. Trimming at V came to 8 bases and at J to 7 bases, leaving 10 bases not matched to a gene. CDR3: CASVPGGHNEQYF. CDR3 nucleotides: TGTGCCAGCGTACCGGGGGGGCACAATGAGCAGTACTTC.

This clonotype was detected ten times or more. V gene TRBV18 combines with J gene TRBJ2-5; 7 bases are a match to TRBD2. The CDR3 totals 16 residues. CDR1 and CDR2 (germline): KGHSH, LQKENI. V was clipped by 5 bases and J by 0 bases; unmatched bases: 9. The CDR3 DNA reads as TGTGCCAGCTCAGCGTCCATCGGGGGGTACCAAGAGACCCAGTACTTC. Translated, it gives CASSASIGGYQETQYF.

This clonotype has at least ten counts. The chain carries TRBV5-1 and TRBJ2-1, with 9 bases lining up with TRBD2. CDR3 length: 15 amino acids. Germline lookup yields CDR1 SGHRS and CDR2 YFSETQ. J gave up 9 bases and V 0 bases, and 7 bases lay outside the gene matches. Written as DNA, the CDR3 is TGCGCCAGCAGCTTGGTAGCGGGGGAGTTACGTGAGCAGTTCTTC. Encoded protein: CASSLVAGELREQFF.

This clonotype was counted at least ten times. The chain is built from TRBV3-1 and TRBJ2-4; TRBD1 matches 8 bases. The CDR3 is 19 amino acids. V lost 0 bases to trimming and J lost 1 base; unmatched junction nucleotides: 11. CDR1 and CDR2 (germline): LGHDT, YNNKEL (reference sequence). The CDR3, as DNA: TGTGCCAGCAGCCAAGATCCAGGGGGCCTCGGGTGGGCCAAAAACATTCAGTACTTC. Its protein is CASSQDPGGLGWAKNIQYF.

This chain joins TRBV12-3 or TRBV12-4 and TRBJ2-7, with D possibly being TRBD2 (6 bases). Between the trimmed V and J ends, which lost 9 bases and 3 bases, there was a span of 18 bases. The CDR3 runs 14 residues. CDR3 DNA: TGTGCCAGTACTCCTGGCGGGGAACGCTACGAGCAGTACTTC. Encoded protein: CASTPGGERYEQYF.

This clonotype showed up many times. V usage is TRBV12-3 or TRBV12-4 and J usage is TRBJ1-1; D not resolved. The CDR3 contains 13 residues. Trimming pared 6 bases from V and 6 bases from J, leaving 14 bases between. CDR3 region: CASSEVQGAEAFF. The CDR3 region has the DNA TGTGCCAGCAGCGAAGTACAAGGAGCTGAAGCTTTCTTT.

This chain uses TRBV12-5 with TRBJ2-4; TRBD2 matches at 8 bases. Germline CDR1 is LGHNT and CDR2 is FRNRAP. The CDR3 has 16 amino acids. The V gene end was trimmed by 8 bases and the J gene end by 13 bases; junction bases not matched to a gene: 22. This CDR3 reads CASFSGSSGIYNEQYF. In DNA, the CDR3 is TGTGCTAGTTTCTCGGGCAGTAGCGGGATATATAATGAGCAGTACTTC.

This clonotype was detected many times. V and J are TRBV20-1 and TRBJ2-1, with a weak D call TRBD2 (7 bases). CDR3 length: 14 amino acids. Between the trimmed V and J ends, which lost 1 base and 5 bases, there was a span of 12 bases. Germline loops: CDR1 DFQATT, CDR2 SNEGSKA (reference sequence). The CDR3 DNA sequence: TGCAGTGCTAGAGGGGGGGGCCAGCACAATGAGCAGTTCTTC. Protein product: CSARGGGQHNEQFF.

This clonotype appeared a single time. V is TRBV10-3 and J is TRBJ1-2; D remains ambiguous. Germline lookup yields CDR1 ENHRY and CDR2 SYGVKD. This CDR3 spans 14 amino acids. The V end was cut by 6 bases, the J end by 6 bases, with 17 bases between. In nucleotides, the CDR3 is TGTGCCATCAGCTGGGGAAACTCTGAGGATGGCTACACCTTC. Translation gives CAISWGNSEDGYTF.

The chain carries TRBV5-6 and TRBJ1-2; D is uncertain. CDR3 length equals 15 residues. Per the germline V gene, CDR1 is SGHDT and CDR2 is YYEEEE. V shed 5 bases and J shed 4 bases, with 18 bases lying between them. The CDR3 sequence is CASRPQTLLTYGYTF. The CDR3, as DNA: TGTGCCAGCAGGCCTCAGACCTTGCTGACCTATGGCTACACCTTC.